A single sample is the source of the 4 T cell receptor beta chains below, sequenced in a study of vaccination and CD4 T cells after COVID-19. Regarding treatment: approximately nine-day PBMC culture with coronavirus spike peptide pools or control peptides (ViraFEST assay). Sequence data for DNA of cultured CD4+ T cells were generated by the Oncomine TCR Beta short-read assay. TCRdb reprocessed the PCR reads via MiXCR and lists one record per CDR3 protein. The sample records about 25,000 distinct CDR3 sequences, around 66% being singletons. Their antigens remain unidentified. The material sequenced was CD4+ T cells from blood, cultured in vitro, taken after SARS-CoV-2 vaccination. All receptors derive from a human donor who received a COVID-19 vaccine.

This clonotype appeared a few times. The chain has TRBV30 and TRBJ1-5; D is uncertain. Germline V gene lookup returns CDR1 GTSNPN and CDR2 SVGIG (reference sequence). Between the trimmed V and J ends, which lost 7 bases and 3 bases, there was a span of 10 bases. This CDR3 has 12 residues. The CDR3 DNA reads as TGTGCCTACGGGGAGGACAATCAGCCCCAGCATTTT. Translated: CAYGEDNQPQHF.

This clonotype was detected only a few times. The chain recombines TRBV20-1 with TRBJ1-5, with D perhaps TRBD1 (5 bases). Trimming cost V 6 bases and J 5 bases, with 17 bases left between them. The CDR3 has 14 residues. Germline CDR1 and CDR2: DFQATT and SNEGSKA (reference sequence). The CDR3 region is CSAVGGAGDQPQHF. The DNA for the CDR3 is TGCAGTGCGGTGGGGGGAGCCGGCGATCAGCCCCAGCATTTT.

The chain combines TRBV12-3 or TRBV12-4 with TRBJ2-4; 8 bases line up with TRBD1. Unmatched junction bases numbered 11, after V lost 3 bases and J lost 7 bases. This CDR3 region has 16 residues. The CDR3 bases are TGTGCCAGCAGTTTCCGCAGGGGGCGTTTTTTTAACATTCAGTACTTC. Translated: CASSFRRGRFFNIQYF.

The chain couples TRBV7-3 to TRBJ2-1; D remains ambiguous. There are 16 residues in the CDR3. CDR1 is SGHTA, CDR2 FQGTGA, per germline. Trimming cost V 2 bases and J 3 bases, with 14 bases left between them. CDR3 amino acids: CASSLRGGSLYNEQFF. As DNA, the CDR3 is TGTGCCAGCAGCTTACGAGGTGGTAGCCTCTACAATGAGCAGTTCTTC. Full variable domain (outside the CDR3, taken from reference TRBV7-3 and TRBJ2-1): GAGVSQTPSNKVTEKGKYVELRCDPISGHTALYWYRQSLGQGPEFLIYFQGTGAADDSGLPNDRFFAVRPEGSVSTLKIQRTERGDSAVYLCASSLRGGSLYNEQFFGPGTRLTVL.